These 12 T cell receptor beta chains were sequenced from one sample in a study of blood T cell repertoires in COVID-19 (dated by TCRdb to the early 2020s). Library prep was done by the immunoSEQ multiplex PCR assay. TCRdb retrieved this table from immuneACCESS and kept in-frame rearrangements only. Not all clones are present; in checked studies, unresolved V genes account for under half, and no reason is known for the remainder. A total of 650,000 to 800,000 clones appear in this sample, around 90% of them only once. 0.2% to 0.3% of the sample belongs to the ten largest clones. The sequenced sample consisted of peripheral blood. Receptors originate from a woman aged 18-29 years with acute or convalescent COVID-19.

This clone came up a few times. This rearrangement joins TRBV19 to TRBJ1-2; no clear D gene. This CDR3 region has 16 residues. Looked up from germline, CDR1 is LNHDA and CDR2 is SQIVND (reference sequence). V gave up 2 bases and J gave up 1 base, with 14 bases separating them. CDR3 nucleotides: TGTGCCAGTAGTATAATTGCGCCCACCCGTAACTATGGCTACACCTTC. It translates to CASSIIAPTRNYGYTF.

The sample holds many counts of this clone. The rearrangement joins TRBV6-4 to TRBJ2-1; 14 nucleotides align to TRBD2. V lost 0 bases to trimming and J lost 9 bases; unmatched junction nucleotides: 1. CDR1 MRHNA and CDR2 SNTAGT come from the germline V gene. This CDR3 has 15 residues. The CDR3 spells CASSDSTSGGAEQFF. CDR3 nucleotide sequence: TGTGCCAGCAGTGACTCGACTAGCGGGGGGGCTGAGCAGTTCTTC.

This chain links TRBV10-2 with TRBJ1-1; 9 nucleotides line up with TRBD1. The CDR3 runs to 15 residues. V was pared by 1 base and J by 9 bases, with 9 bases of the junction left unmatched. CDR1 and CDR2 from the germline V gene are WSHSY and SAAADI. The CDR3 region has the DNA TGCGCCAGCAGTGAGTACGGGACAGGGTTAAAGCAAGCTTTCTTT. It yields the protein CASSEYGTGLKQAFF.

The chain carries TRBV4-1 and TRBJ1-1; no definite D call. CDR1 MGHRA and CDR2 YSYEKL come from the germline V gene. V was cut by 5 bases and J by 0 bases, with 16 bases left in between. The CDR3 spans 16 residues. The CDR3, as DNA: TGCGCCAGCAGCAGCCGGGAGGCCACCATGAACACTGAAGCTTTCTTT. It is translated as CASSSREATMNTEAFF.

V usage is TRBV5-5 and J usage is TRBJ2-7, with 8 bases fitting TRBD1. The CDR3 has 12 amino acids. V shed 1 base and J 7 bases; nucleotides not matched to a gene: 1. Germline CDR1 and CDR2: SGHKS and YYEKEE (reference sequence). The CDR3 here is CASSLTGGEQYF. Written as DNA, the CDR3 is TGTGCCAGCAGCTTGACAGGGGGAGAGCAGTACTTC.

The rearrangement links TRBV19 to TRBJ2-3; tentative D call: TRBD1 (7 bases). The CDR3 covers 18 residues. Germline-derived CDR1 and CDR2 are LNHDA and SQIVND (reference sequence). V was shortened by 3 bases and J by 3 bases, with 22 bases between the two germline ends. CDR3 coding DNA: TGTGCCAGTAGTATGGGTCCTGGCAGGGGGGTTTTAACAGATACGCAGTATTTT. This translates into CASSMGPGRGVLTDTQYF.

The chain combines TRBV29-1 with TRBJ1-2, with D hard to call. Germline lookup yields CDR1 SQVTM and CDR2 ANQGSEA. The CDR3 extends over 13 amino acids. Between the trimmed V and J ends, which lost 6 bases and 4 bases, there was a span of 15 bases. CDR3 residues: CSVGVTPSYGYTF. CDR3 coding DNA: TGCAGCGTGGGCGTAACGCCTAGCTATGGCTACACCTTC.

V gene TRBV5-1 combines with J gene TRBJ1-2; possibly TRBD1 for D (5 bases). There are 16 residues in the CDR3. Trimming removed 4 bases from V and 8 bases from J, with 24 bases in between. Per the germline V gene, CDR1 is SGHRS and CDR2 is YFSETQ. CDR3 DNA: TGCGCCAGCAGCCAGGGATTGGATTTTGGGCCCGGGGGCTACACCTTC. This encodes CASSQGLDFGPGGYTF.

The chain has TRBV5-1 and TRBJ2-7, with D possibly being TRBD1 (5 bases). V lost 0 bases to trimming and J lost 4 bases, with 14 bases between them. This CDR3 spans 15 amino acids. Germline V lookup: CDR1 SGHRS, CDR2 YFSETQ. The CDR3 region has the DNA TGCGCCAGCAGCTTGGGACCTGTCTCAGGGTACGAGCAGTACTTC. It translates to CASSLGPVSGYEQYF. Complete variable domain (other parts from reference TRBV5-1 and TRBJ2-7): KAGVTQTPRYLIKTRGQQVTLSCSPISGHRSVSWYQQTPGQGLQFLFEYFSETQRNKGNFPGRFSGRQFSNSRSEMNVSTLELGDSALYLCASSLGPVSGYEQYFGPGTRLTVT.

The J gene is TRBJ2-3, the V gene TRBV24-1; weak D call: TRBD1 (6 bases). Per the germline V gene, CDR1 is KGHDR and CDR2 is SFDVKD. The CDR3 runs 14 residues. V gave up 4 bases and J gave up 2 bases, with 9 bases separating them. CDR3 sequence: CATSDQGYTDTQYF. DNA for the CDR3: TGTGCCACCAGTGACCAGGGGTACACAGATACGCAGTATTTT.

The gene calls are TRBV20-1 and TRBJ2-7, with 9 bases lining up with TRBD1. This CDR3 spans 14 amino acids. V was pared by 3 bases and J by 4 bases, with 7 bases of the junction left unmatched. Germline V CDR1 and CDR2: DFQATT, SNEGSKA (reference sequence). CDR3 DNA sequence: TGCAGTGCTAGTTTGACAGGGGGAGTGTACGAGCAGTACTTC. This gives the protein CSASLTGGVYEQYF.

V usage is TRBV6-2 or TRBV6-3 and J usage is TRBJ2-5; 8 positions agree with TRBD1. The germline V gene encodes CDR1 MNHEY and CDR2 SVGEGT. This CDR3 region has 14 residues. V dropped 2 bases and J dropped 5; count of bases not matched to a gene: 4. The DNA of the CDR3 is TGTGCCAGCAGTTACCTGGACAGGGCGGAGACCCAGTACTTC. Translating it yields CASSYLDRAETQYF.